This T cell receptor beta chain was identified during a study of control samples from healthy donors and cancer patients. About this clone: This same CDR3 is encoded by further DNA sequences in the sample.

The protocol was immunoSEQ multiplex PCR, while the TCRdb copy is restricted to in-frame clones and leaves out a portion. The sample has roughly 63,000 clones, more than 85% seen once. The sample was PBMCs. The receptor comes from a man aged 40-49 years with colorectal cancer.

The CDR3: CASSYSAGNYGYTF. The CDR3 DNA reads TGTGCCAGCAGTTACTCGGCAGGGAACTATGGCTACACCTTC. This chain uses TRBV6-6 with TRBJ1-2; weak D call: TRBD1 (5 bases). The germline gives CDR1 MNHNY, CDR2 SVGAGI (reference sequence). Deletions cut 0 bases from V and 2 bases from J, with 7 bases between. This CDR3 has 14 amino acids.